This T cell receptor (beta chain) was profiled in a study of shared clonotypes between healthy human individuals. Some clones are missing from TCRdb's copy, which holds only in-frame ones; the method was immunoSEQ multiplex PCR. Among about 960,000 clones listed, approximately 76% were seen once. This clone has only a few counts. Deletions cut 2 bases from V and 5 bases from J, with 15 bases between. CDR1 and CDR2 (germline): LNHDA, SQIVND (reference sequence). There are 15 residues in the CDR3. The sequenced sample was memory CD4+ T cells sorted from blood. Subset of the sample: CD45RA-negative fraction. The chain has TRBV19 and TRBJ1-1; maybe TRBD1 (6 bases). The origin of this receptor is a man in his late teens or twenties in good health. The CDR3 DNA is TGTGCCAGTAGTATATCCAGGGCAAGGGGGACTGAAGCTTTCTTT. It translates to CASSISRARGTEAFF.